Each of the 7 T cell receptor beta chains below was sequenced from the same sample in a study of blood T cell repertoires in COVID-19. Produced via immunoSEQ multiplex PCR; TCRdb's table is partial and in-frame only. The repertoire holds about 48,000 clones, with 75% to 95% as singletons. Material for sequencing was peripheral blood. Receptor source: a man in his 70s with acute or convalescent COVID-19.

This chain joins TRBV25-1 and TRBJ1-2; a possible D gene is TRBD1 (5 bases). The germline V gene encodes CDR1 MGHDK and CDR2 SYGVNS. Deletions cut 5 bases from V and 7 bases from J, with 11 bases between. The CDR3 covers 12 residues. CDR3 residues: CASSQGIVGYTF. CDR3 sequence (DNA): TGTGCCAGCAGTCAGGGTATAGTTGGCTACACCTTC.

This chain connects TRBV2 to TRBJ1-2; 10 nucleotides match TRBD1. This CDR3 spans 14 amino acids. CDR1 is SNHLY and CDR2 is FYNNEI in the germline V gene. Germline trimming cut 8 bases from V and 5 bases from J; bases unmatched to any gene: 8. This CDR3 is CASEGRTGGYGYTF. CDR3 sequence (DNA): TGTGCCAGCGAAGGGAGGACAGGGGGTTATGGCTACACCTTC.

This clone appeared a single time. The J gene is TRBJ2-7, the V gene TRBV7-9; a weak D match, TRBD2 (5 bases). This CDR3 contains 13 residues. V was trimmed by 1 base and J by 2 bases, leaving 6 bases between them. Germline V gives CDR1 SEHNR, CDR2 FQNEAQ (reference sequence). Here the CDR3 DNA reads TGTGCCAGCAGCTTAGGAGGGACCTACGAGCAGTACTTC. Translated: CASSLGGTYEQYF.

V and J are TRBV3-1 (or the pseudogene TRBV3-2) and TRBJ1-1; TRBD1 aligns across 8 bases. The germline V gene encodes CDR1 LGHDT and CDR2 YNNKEL (reference sequence). Germline trimming cut 3 bases from V and 3 bases from J; bases unmatched to any gene: 3. This CDR3 has 14 amino acids. CDR3 in DNA: TGTGCCAGCAGCCACCAGGGGGCTTACACTGAAGCTTTCTTT. This codes for CASSHQGAYTEAFF.

V gene TRBV10-3 combines with J gene TRBJ1-6; no reliable D call. Per germline, CDR1 ENHRY and CDR2 SYGVKD. The CDR3 totals 15 residues. V lost 2 bases and J 3 bases, leaving 8 bases between the germline ends. The CDR3 coding sequence is TGTGCCATCAGTGAGCCCGGGAACTATAATTCACCCCTCCACTTT. Encoded protein: CAISEPGNYNSPLHF.

This clone appeared a single time. The V call is TRBV2, the J call TRBJ1-1, with TRBD1 matching over 8 bases. The CDR3 consists of 13 residues. The V gene's germline CDR1 is SNHLY and CDR2 FYNNEI. Trimming at V came to 10 bases and at J to 0 bases, leaving 4 bases not matched to a gene. The CDR3: CATSGQVNTEAFF. For the CDR3, the DNA is TGTGCCACCTCGGGACAGGTGAACACTGAAGCTTTCTTT.

The chain is built from TRBV28 and TRBJ2-7; weak D call: TRBD2 (6 bases). V was pared by 5 bases and J by 1 base, with 9 bases between. The CDR3 runs to 13 residues. The V gene's germline CDR1 is MDHEN and CDR2 SYDVKM. In DNA, the CDR3 is TGTGCCAGCAGTCTGCTAGCGTCCTACGAGCAGTACTTC. This translates into CASSLLASYEQYF.